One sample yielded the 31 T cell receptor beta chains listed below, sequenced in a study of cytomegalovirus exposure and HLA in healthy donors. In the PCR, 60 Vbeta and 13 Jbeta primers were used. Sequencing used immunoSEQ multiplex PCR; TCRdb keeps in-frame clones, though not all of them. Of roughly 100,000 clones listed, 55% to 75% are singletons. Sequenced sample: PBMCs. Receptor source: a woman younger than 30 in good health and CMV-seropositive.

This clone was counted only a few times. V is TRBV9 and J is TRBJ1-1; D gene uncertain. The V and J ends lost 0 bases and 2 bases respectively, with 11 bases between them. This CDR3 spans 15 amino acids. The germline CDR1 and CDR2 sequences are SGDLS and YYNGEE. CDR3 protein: CASSVAGGVNTEAFF. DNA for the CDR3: TGTGCCAGCAGCGTAGCTGGAGGAGTTAACACTGAAGCTTTCTTT.

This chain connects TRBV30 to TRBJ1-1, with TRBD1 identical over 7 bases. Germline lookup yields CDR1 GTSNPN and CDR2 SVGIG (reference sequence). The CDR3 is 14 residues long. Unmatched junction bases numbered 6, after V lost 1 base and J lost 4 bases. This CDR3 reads CAWSGLDRVTEAFF. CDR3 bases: TGTGCCTGGAGTGGTCTAGACAGGGTCACTGAAGCTTTCTTT.

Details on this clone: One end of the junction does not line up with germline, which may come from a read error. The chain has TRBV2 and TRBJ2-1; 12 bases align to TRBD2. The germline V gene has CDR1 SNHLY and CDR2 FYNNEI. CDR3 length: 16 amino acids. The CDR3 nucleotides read TGTGCCAGCAGTGGACTAGCGGGAGACACCTACAATGAGCAGCTCTTC. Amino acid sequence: CASSGLAGDTYNEQLF.

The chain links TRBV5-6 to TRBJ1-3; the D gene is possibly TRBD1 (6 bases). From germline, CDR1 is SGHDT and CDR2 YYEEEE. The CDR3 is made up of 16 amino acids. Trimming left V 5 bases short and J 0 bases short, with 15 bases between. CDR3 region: CASRSGTSSSGNTIYF. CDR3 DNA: TGTGCCAGCAGATCCGGGACAAGTTCCTCTGGAAACACCATATATTTT.

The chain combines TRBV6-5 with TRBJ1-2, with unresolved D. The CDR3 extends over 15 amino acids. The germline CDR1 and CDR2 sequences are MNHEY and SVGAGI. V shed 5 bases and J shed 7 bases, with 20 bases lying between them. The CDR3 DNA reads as TGTGCCAGCAGTCGTTCGGACTTTCTCCGTCCTGGCTACACCTTC. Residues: CASSRSDFLRPGYTF.

The CDR3 DNA is TGTGCCTGGGAACTCCACTCCGGGACTAGCGGCTACGAGCAGTACTTC. Residues: CAWELHSGTSGYEQYF. V usage is TRBV30 and J usage is TRBJ2-7; 11 bases are a match to TRBD2. Unmatched junction bases numbered 12, after V lost 5 bases and J lost 3 bases. CDR3 length: 16 amino acids. Germline assignment: CDR1 GTSNPN and CDR2 SVGIG (reference sequence).

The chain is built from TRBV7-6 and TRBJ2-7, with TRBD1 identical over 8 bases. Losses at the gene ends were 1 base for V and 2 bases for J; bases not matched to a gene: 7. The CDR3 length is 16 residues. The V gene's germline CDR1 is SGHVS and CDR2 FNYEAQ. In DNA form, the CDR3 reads TGTGCCAGCAGCTTAGGGGCGGACAGGGAAACCTACGAGCAGTACTTC. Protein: CASSLGADRETYEQYF.

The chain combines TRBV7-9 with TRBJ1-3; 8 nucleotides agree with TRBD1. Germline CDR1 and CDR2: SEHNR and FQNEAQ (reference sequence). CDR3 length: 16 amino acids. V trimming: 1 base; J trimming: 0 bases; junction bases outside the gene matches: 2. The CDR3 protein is CASSLGGQVSGNTIYF. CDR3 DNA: TGTGCCAGCAGCTTAGGGGGACAGGTCTCTGGAAACACCATATATTTT.

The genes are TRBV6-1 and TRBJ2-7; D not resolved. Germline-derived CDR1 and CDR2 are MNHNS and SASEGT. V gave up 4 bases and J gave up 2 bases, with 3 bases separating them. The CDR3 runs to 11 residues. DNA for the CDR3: TGTGCCAGCAGTGCCGCCTACGAGCAGTACTTC. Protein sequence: CASSAAYEQYF.

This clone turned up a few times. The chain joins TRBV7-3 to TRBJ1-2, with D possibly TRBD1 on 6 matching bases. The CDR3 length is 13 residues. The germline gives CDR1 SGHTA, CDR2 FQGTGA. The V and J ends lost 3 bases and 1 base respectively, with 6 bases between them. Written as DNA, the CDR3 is TGTGCCAGCAGCTTGGACAGTAACTATGGCTACACCTTC. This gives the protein CASSLDSNYGYTF.

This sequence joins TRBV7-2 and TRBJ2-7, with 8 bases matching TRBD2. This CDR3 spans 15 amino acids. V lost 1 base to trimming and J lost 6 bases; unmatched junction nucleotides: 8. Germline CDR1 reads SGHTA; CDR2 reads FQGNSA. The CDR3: CASSLGGSGGTEQYF. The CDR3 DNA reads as TGTGCCAGCAGCTTAGGGGGCTCGGGAGGGACCGAGCAGTACTTC.

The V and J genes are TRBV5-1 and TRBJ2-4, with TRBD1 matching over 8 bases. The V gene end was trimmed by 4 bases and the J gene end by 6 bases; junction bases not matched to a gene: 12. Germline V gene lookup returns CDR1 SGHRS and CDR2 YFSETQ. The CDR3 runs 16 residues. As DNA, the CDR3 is TGCGCCAGCAGCCTCTTGGGGGGCCAGGGGGCAAACATTCAGTACTTC. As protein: CASSLLGGQGANIQYF.

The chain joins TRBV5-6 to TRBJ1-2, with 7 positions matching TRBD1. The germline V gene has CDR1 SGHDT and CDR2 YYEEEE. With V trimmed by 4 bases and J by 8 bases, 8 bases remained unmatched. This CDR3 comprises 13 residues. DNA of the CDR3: TGTGCCAGCAGCAGAGAAGGGGGCGACGGCTACACCTTC. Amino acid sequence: CASSREGGDGYTF.

Written as DNA, the CDR3 is TGTGCCAGCAGCGTCGACAGGGGGTCTGGAAACACCATATATTTT. This sequence encodes CASSVDRGSGNTIYF. The rearrangement links TRBV2 to TRBJ1-3; 9 bases line up with TRBD1. CDR1 and CDR2 from the germline V gene are SNHLY and FYNNEI. This CDR3 is built from 15 residues. With V trimmed by 6 bases and J by 1 base, 4 bases remained unmatched.

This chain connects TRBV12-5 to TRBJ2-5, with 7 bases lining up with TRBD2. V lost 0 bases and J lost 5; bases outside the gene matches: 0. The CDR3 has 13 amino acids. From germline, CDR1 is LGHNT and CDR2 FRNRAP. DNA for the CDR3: TGTGCTAGTGGTTTGGTGGGAGGGGAGACCCAGTACTTC. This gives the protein CASGLVGGETQYF.

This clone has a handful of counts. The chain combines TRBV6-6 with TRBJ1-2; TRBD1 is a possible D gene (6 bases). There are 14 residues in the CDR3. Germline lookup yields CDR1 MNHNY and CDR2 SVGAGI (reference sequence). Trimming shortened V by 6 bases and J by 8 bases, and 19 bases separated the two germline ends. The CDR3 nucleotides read TGTGCCAGCAGACAACAGGGCCTTACTGGGGGCTACACCTTC. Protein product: CASRQQGLTGGYTF.

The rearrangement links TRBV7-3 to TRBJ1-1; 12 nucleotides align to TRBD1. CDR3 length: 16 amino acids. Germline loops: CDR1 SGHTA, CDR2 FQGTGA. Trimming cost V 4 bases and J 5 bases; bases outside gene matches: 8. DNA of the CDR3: TGTGCCAGCAGCTCACAGGGACAGGGGGCAGGGACTGAAGCTTTCTTT. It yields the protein CASSSQGQGAGTEAFF.

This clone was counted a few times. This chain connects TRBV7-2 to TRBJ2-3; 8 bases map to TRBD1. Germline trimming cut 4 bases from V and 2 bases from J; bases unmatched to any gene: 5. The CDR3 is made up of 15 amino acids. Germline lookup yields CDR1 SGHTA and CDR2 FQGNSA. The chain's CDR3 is CASSSRQGTTDTQYF. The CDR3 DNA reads TGTGCCAGCAGCTCGCGACAGGGGACCACAGATACGCAGTATTTT.

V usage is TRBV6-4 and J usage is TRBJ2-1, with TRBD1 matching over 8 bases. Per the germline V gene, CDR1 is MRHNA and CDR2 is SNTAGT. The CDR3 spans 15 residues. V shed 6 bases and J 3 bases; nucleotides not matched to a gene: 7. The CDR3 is CASSPSTGGYNEQFF. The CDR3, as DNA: TGTGCCAGCAGCCCCTCCACAGGGGGCTACAATGAGCAGTTCTTC.

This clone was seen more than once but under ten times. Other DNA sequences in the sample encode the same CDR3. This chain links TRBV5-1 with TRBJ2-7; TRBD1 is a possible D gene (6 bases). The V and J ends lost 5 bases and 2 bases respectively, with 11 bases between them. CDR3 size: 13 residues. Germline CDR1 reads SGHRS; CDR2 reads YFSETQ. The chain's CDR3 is CASSWDKTYEQYF. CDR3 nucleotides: TGCGCCAGCAGTTGGGACAAGACCTACGAGCAGTACTTC.

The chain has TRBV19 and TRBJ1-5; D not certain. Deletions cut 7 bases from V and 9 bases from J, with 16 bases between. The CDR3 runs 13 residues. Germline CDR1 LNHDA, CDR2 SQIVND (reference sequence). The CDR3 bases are TGTGCCAGTAAAGAGGATACTCTCAGGCCCCAGCATTTT. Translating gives CASKEDTLRPQHF.

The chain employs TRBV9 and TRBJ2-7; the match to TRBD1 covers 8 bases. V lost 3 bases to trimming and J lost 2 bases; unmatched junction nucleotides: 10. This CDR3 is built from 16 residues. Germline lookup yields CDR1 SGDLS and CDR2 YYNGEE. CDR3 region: CASSASQGAPPYEQYF. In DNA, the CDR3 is TGTGCCAGCAGCGCCTCCCAGGGGGCCCCTCCCTACGAGCAGTACTTC.

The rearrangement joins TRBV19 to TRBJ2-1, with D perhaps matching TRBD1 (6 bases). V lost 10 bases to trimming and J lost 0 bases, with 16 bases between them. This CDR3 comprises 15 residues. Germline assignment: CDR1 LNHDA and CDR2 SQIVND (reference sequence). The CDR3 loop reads CATQIDRSSYNEQFF. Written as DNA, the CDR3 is TGTGCCACTCAAATAGACAGGAGCTCCTACAATGAGCAGTTCTTC.

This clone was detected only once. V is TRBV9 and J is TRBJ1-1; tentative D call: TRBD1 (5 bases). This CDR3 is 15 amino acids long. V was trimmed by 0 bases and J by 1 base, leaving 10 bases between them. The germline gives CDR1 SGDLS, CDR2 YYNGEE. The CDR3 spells CASSVVPRENTEAFF. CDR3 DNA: TGTGCCAGCAGCGTAGTTCCCAGGGAGAACACTGAAGCTTTCTTT.

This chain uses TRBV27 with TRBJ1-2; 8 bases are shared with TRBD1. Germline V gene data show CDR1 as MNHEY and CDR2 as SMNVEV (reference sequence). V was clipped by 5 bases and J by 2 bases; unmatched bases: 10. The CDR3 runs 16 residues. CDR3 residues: CASSPSRGTGNYGYTF. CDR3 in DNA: TGTGCCAGCAGTCCCTCTCGAGGGACAGGAAACTATGGCTACACCTTC.

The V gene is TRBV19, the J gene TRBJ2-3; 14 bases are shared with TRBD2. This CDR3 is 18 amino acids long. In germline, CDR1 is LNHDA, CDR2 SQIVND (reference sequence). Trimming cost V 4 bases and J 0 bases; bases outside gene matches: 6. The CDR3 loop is CASSRGLAGAASTDTQYF. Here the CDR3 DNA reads TGTGCCAGTAGTAGGGGACTAGCGGGGGCCGCTAGCACAGATACGCAGTATTTT.

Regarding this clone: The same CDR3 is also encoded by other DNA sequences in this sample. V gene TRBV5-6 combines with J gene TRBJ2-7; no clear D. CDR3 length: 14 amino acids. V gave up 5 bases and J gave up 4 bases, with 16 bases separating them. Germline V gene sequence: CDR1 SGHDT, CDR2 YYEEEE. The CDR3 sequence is CASSSLFAAYEQYF. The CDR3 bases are TGTGCCAGCAGTTCCTTGTTTGCGGCGTACGAGCAGTACTTC.

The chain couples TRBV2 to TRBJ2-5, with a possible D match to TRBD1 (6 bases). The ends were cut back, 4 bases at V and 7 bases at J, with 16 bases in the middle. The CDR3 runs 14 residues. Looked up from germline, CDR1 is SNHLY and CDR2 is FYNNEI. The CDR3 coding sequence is TGTGCCAGCAGTGGCGGCACAGGGTCGGGGACCCAGTACTTC. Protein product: CASSGGTGSGTQYF.

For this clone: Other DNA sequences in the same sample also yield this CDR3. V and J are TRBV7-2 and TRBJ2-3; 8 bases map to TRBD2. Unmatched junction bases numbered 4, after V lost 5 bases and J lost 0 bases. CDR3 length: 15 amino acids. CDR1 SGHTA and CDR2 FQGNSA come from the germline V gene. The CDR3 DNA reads TGTGCCAGCAGCCTCGCTAGCGGGAGCACAGATACGCAGTATTTT. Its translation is CASSLASGSTDTQYF.

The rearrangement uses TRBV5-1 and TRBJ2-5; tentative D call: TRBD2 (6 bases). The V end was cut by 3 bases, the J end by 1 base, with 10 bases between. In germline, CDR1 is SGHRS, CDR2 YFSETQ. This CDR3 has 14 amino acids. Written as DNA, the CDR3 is TGCGCCAGCAGCTCGGGAGCGCTCCAAGAGACCCAGTACTTC. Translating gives CASSSGALQETQYF. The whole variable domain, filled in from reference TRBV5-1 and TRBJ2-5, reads KAGVTQTPRYLIKTRGQQVTLSCSPISGHRSVSWYQQTPGQGLQFLFEYFSETQRNKGNFPGRFSGRQFSNSRSEMNVSTLELGDSALYLCASSSGALQETQYFGPGTRLLVL.

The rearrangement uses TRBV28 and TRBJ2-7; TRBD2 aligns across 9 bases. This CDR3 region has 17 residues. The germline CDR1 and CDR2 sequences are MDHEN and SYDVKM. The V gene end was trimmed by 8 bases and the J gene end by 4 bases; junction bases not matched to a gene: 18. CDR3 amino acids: CASGFPVIAGVLYEQYF. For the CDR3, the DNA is TGTGCCAGCGGCTTTCCGGTGATAGCGGGAGTATTATACGAGCAGTACTTC.